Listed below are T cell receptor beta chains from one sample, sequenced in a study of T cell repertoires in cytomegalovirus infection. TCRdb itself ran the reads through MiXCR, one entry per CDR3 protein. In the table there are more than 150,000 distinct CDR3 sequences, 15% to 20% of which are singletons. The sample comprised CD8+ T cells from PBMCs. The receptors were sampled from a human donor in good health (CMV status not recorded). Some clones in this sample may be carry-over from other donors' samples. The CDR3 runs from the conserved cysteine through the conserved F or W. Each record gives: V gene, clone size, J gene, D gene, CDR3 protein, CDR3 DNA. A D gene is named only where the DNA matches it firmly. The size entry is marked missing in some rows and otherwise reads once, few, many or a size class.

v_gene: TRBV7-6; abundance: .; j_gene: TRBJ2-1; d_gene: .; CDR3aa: CASSLAVEGNEQFF; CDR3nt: TGTGCCAGCAGCTTAGCGGTCGAGGGGAATGAGCAGTTCTTC
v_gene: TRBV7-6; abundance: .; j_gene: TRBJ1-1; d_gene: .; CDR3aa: CASSGYNTEAFF; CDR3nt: TGTGCCAGCAGCGGCTATAACACTGAAGCTTTCTTT
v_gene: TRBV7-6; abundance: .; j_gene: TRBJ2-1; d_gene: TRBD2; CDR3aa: CASSPFRTSGDEQFF; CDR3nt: TGTGCCAGCAGCCCCTTTCGGACTAGCGGGGATGAGCAGTTCTTC
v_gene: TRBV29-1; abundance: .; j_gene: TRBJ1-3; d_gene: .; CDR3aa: CSVRAGEDGNTIYF; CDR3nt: TGCAGCGTTAGGGCAGGGGAGGACGGAAACACCATATATTTT
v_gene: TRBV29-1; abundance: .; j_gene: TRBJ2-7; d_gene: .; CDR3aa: CSVGPRGPTYEQYF; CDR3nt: TGCAGCGTTGGCCCTCGCGGGCCCACCTACGAGCAGTACTTC
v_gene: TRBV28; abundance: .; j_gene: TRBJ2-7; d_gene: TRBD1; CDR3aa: CASTGNVNEQYF; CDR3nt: TGTGCCTCGACAGGGAATGTGAACGAGCAGTACTTC
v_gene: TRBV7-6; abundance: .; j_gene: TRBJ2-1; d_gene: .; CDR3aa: CASSLDPAANEQFF; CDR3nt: TGTGCCAGCAGCTTAGACCCGGCGGCCAATGAGCAGTTCTTC
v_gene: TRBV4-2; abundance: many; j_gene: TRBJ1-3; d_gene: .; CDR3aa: CASTELQGGNTIYF; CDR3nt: TGTGCCAGCACCGAACTTCAGGGCGGAAACACCATATATTTT
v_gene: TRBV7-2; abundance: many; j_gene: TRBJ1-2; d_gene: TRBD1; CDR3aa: CASSLGQGYGYTF; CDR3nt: TGTGCCAGCAGCTTAGGACAGGGCTATGGCTACACCTTC
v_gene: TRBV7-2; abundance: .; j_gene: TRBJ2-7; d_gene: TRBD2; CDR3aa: CASSWRSGRAYEQYF; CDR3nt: TGTGCCAGCAGCTGGCGAAGCGGGAGGGCCTACGAGCAGTACTTC
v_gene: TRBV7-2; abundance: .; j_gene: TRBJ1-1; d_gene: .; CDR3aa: CASSPTGPPEAFF; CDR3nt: TGTGCCAGCAGCCCGACAGGCCCGCCTGAAGCTTTCTTT
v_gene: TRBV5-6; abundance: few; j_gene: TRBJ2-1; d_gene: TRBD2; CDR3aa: CATRSGGTYNEQFF; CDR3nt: TGTGCCACCCGTTCGGGGGGGACCTACAATGAGCAGTTCTTC
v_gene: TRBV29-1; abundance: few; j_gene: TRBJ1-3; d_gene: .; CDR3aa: CSVAEGSSSGNTIYF; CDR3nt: TGCAGCGTTGCTGAGGGGAGCAGCTCTGGAAACACCATATATTTT
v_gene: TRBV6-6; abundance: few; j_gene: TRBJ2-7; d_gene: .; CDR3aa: CASSYSGLLDYEQYF; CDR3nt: TGTGCCAGCAGTTACTCGGGGCTCCTCGACTACGAGCAGTACTTC
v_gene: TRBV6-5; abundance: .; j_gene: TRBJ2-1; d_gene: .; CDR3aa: CASSYSHGAASYNEQFF; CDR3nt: TGTGCCAGCAGTTACTCCCACGGGGCGGCCTCCTACAATGAGCAGTTCTTC
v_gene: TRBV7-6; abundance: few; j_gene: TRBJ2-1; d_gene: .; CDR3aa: CASSSRLDEQFF; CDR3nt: TGTGCCAGCAGCTCTCGACTAGATGAGCAGTTCTTC
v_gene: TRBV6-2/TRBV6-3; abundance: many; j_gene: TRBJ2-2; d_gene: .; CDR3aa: CASSYYSGELFF; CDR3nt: TGTGCCAGCAGTTACTACTCCGGGGAGCTGTTTTTT
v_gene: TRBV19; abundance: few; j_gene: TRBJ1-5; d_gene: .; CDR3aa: CASSIWSNQPQHF; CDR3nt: TGTGCCAGTAGTATTTGGTCCAATCAGCCCCAGCATTTT
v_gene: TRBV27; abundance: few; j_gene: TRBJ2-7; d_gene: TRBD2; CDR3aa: CASSFQRGGYEQYF; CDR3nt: TGTGCCAGCAGTTTTCAGCGGGGGGGCTACGAGCAGTACTTC
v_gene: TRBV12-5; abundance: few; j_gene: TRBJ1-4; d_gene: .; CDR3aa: CASGLLGPTGMGEKLFF; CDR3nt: TGTGCTAGTGGTTTGCTCGGACCAACAGGAATGGGTGAAAAACTGTTTTTT
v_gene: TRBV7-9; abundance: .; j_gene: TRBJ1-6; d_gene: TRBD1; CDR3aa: CASSLTETGTVNSPLHF; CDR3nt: TGTGCCAGCAGCTTGACGGAAACCGGGACAGTTAATTCACCCCTCCACTTT
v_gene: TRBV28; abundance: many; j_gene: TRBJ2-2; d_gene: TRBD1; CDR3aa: CASSLDRGLSRELFF; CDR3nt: TGTGCCAGCAGTTTAGACAGGGGGCTTTCCCGGGAGCTGTTTTTT
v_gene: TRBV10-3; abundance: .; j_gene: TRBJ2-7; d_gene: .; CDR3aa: CAISDSGYEQYF; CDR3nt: TGTGCCATCAGCGACAGCGGATACGAGCAGTACTTC
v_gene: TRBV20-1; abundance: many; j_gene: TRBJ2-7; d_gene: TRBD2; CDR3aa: CSARDRSGRGSEQYF; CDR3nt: TGCAGTGCTAGAGATAGGAGCGGGCGGGGGAGCGAGCAGTACTTC
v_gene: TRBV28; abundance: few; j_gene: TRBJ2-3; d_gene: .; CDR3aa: CASSFGQPTDTQYF; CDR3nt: TGTGCCAGCAGTTTTGGACAGCCCACAGATACGCAGTATTTT
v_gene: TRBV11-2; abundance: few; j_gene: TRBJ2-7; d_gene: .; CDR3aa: CASSLKPRVYEQYF; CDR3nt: TGTGCCAGCAGCCTGAAACCGAGGGTCTACGAGCAGTACTTC
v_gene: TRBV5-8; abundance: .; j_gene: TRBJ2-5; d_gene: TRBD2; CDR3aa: CASSGVRTRKETQYF; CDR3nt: TGTGCCAGCAGCGGTGTGAGGACTAGAAAAGAGACCCAGTACTTC
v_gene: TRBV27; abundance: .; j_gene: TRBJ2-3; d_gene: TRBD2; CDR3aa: CATKGGLAPDTQYF; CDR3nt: TGTGCCACGAAAGGGGGACTAGCGCCAGATACGCAGTATTTT
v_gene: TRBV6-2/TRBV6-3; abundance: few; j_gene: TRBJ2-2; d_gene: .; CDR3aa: CASSYKGADTGELFF; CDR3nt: TGTGCCAGCAGTTACAAGGGAGCTGACACCGGGGAGCTGTTTTTT
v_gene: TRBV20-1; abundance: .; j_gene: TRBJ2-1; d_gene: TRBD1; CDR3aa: CSARSDSRDRGYNEQFF; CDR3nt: TGCAGTGCTAGGAGTGATAGTCGGGACAGGGGTTACAATGAGCAGTTCTTC
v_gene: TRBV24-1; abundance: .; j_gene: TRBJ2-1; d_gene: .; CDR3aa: CATSDFAQNEQFF; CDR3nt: TGTGCCACCAGTGATTTTGCGCAGAATGAGCAGTTCTTC
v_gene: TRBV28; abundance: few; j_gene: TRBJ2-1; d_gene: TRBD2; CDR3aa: CASFGLAGAGEQFF; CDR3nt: TGTGCCAGCTTTGGACTAGCGGGAGCCGGTGAGCAGTTCTTC
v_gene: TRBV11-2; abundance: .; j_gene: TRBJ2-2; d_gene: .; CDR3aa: CASSFLGGELFF; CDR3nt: TGTGCCAGCAGCTTTTTGGGCGGGGAGCTGTTTTTT
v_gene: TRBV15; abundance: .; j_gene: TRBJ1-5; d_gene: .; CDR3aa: CATSSSPTGEPQHF; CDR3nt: TGTGCCACCAGCAGTTCACCGACTGGAGAGCCCCAGCATTTT
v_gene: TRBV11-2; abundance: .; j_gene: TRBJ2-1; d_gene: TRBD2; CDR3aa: CASSPLGGFGNEQFF; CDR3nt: TGTGCCAGCAGCCCCCTGGGAGGGTTCGGCAATGAGCAGTTCTTC
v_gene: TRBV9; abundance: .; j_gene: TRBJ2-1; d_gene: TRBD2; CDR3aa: CASSVHLGGGGGASGEQFF; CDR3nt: TGTGCCAGCAGCGTCCACCTAGGTGGCGGCGGGGGGGCGAGTGGTGAGCAGTTCTTC
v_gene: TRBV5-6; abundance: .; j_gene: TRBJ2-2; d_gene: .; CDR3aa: CASSLDPDRTGELFF; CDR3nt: TGTGCCAGCAGCTTAGATCCCGACAGGACCGGGGAGCTGTTTTTT
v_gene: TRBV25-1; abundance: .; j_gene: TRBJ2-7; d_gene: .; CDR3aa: CASRLDGGAYEQYF; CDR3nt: TGTGCCAGCAGGCTCGACGGAGGGGCCTACGAGCAGTACTTC
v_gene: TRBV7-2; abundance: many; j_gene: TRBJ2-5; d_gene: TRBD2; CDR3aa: CASSTRGGEVQETQYF; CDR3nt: TGTGCCAGCAGCACTCGGGGGGGGGAAGTGCAAGAGACCCAGTACTTC
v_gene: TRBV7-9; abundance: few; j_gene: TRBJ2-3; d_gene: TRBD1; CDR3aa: CASATGTNTDTQYF; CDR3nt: TGTGCCAGCGCGACAGGGACGAACACAGATACGCAGTATTTT
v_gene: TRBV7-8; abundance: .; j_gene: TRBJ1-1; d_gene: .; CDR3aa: CASSLVQRNTEAFF; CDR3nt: TGTGCCAGCAGCTTAGTTCAGAGGAACACTGAAGCTTTCTTT
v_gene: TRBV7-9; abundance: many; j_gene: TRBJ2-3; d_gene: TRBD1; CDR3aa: CASSPGDRGDTQYF; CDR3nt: TGTGCCAGCAGCCCCGGGGACAGAGGAGATACGCAGTATTTT
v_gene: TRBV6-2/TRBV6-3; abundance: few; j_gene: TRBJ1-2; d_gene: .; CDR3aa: CASTTELLFSGYTF; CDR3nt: TGTGCCAGCACCACGGAGCTGCTTTTCTCGGGCTACACCTTC
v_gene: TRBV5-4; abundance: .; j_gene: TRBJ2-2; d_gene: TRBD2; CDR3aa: CASSPMGRELTGELFF; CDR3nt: TGTGCCAGCAGTCCCATGGGGCGGGAGTTAACCGGGGAGCTGTTTTTT
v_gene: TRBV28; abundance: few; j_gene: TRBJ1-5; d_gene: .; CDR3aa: CASSIRRNNQPQHF; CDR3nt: TGTGCCAGCAGTATCAGACGGAACAATCAGCCCCAGCATTTT